The 8 T cell receptor beta chains given below trace back to one sample, sequenced in a study of technical replicates of blood from a handful of donors. The assay was immunoSEQ multiplex PCR, and TCRdb's table has in-frame clones only and misses some. The sample has roughly 87,000 clones, just under 95% seen once; the top ten hold roughly 0.26%. The sample was T cells isolated from PBMCs. Receptors were obtained from a human donor in good health.

The chain employs TRBV6-5 and TRBJ2-7; TRBD1 matches 10 bases. The CDR3 has 14 residues. The V and J ends lost 6 bases and 4 bases, in that order; junction bases with no gene match: 6. CDR1 is MNHEY and CDR2 is SVGAGI in the germline V gene. The CDR3 is CASRADRGGYEQYF. DNA of the CDR3: TGTGCCAGCAGGGCGGACAGGGGGGGTTACGAGCAGTACTTC.

The chain links TRBV18 to TRBJ1-5; 8 bases match TRBD1. V gave up 4 bases and J gave up 8 bases; unmatched junction bases: 13. The CDR3 is made up of 16 amino acids. From germline, CDR1 is KGHSH and CDR2 LQKENI. The CDR3 nucleotides are TGTGCCAGCTCACAGGGCGGACAGGGAAACTGGGAGCCCCAGCATTTT. Amino acids: CASSQGGQGNWEPQHF.

The CDR3 DNA is TGTGCCAGCAGTTTATCTAGGGGGCTTGAAGAGACCCAGTACTTC. Translation gives CASSLSRGLEETQYF. The J gene is TRBJ2-5, the V gene TRBV11-2; TRBD1 matches at 7 bases. The CDR3 has 15 amino acids. Per the germline V gene, CDR1 is SGHAT and CDR2 is FQNNGV. V lost 6 bases to trimming and J lost 3 bases; unmatched junction nucleotides: 10.

This chain links TRBV5-1 with TRBJ1-2; 9 nucleotides match TRBD1. V was pared by 6 bases and J by 6 bases, with 6 bases of the junction left unmatched. The CDR3 is 13 amino acids. Germline V CDR1 and CDR2: SGHRS, YFSETQ. The CDR3 coding sequence is TGCGCCAGCACCCAGACAGGGGGTGATGGCTACACCTTC. Its protein product is CASTQTGGDGYTF.

The sample holds one count of this clone. The chain recombines TRBV27 with TRBJ1-3; TRBD1 is a possible D gene (6 bases). From germline, CDR1 is MNHEY and CDR2 SMNVEV (reference sequence). There are 15 residues in the CDR3. V dropped 6 bases and J dropped 4 bases, with 16 bases sitting between them. As DNA, the CDR3 is TGTGCCAGCAGCCCTAGCCCAGGGGCCGGAAACACCATATATTTT. This gives the protein CASSPSPGAGNTIYF.

The chain combines TRBV7-2 with TRBJ2-3; no clear D. Trimming took 3 bases from V and 2 from J, leaving 3 bases between them. CDR3 length equals 12 residues. The germline CDR1 and CDR2 sequences are SGHTA and FQGNSA. CDR3: CASSFYTDTQYF. CDR3 nucleotides: TGTGCCAGCAGCTTCTACACAGATACGCAGTATTTT.

The rearrangement joins TRBV9 to TRBJ2-1, with 7 bases lining up with TRBD2. Per germline, CDR1 SGDLS and CDR2 YYNGEE. CDR3 size: 15 residues. V shed 0 bases, J shed 2 bases, and the junction held 2 bases outside the gene matches. The CDR3 loop reads CASSVAGLAYNEQFF. The DNA of the CDR3 is TGTGCCAGCAGCGTAGCTGGACTAGCCTACAATGAGCAGTTCTTC.

The genes are TRBV30 and TRBJ2-3, with 15 positions matching TRBD2. J was trimmed by 11 bases and V by 1 base; bases with no gene match: 7. The CDR3 loop spans 15 amino acids. Germline CDR1 GTSNPN, CDR2 SVGIG (reference sequence). The CDR3 is CAWSGTSGGAAKQYF. The CDR3 DNA is TGTGCCTGGAGTGGGACTAGCGGGGGGGCCGCGAAGCAGTATTTT.